The rows below give T cell receptor beta chains drawn from one sample of a study of cytomegalovirus exposure and HLA in healthy donors. Here immunoSEQ multiplex PCR was the method, and the copy in TCRdb shows in-frame clones only, minus some. The table has about 140,000 clones, 75% seen once. The specimen was PBMCs. The receptor set was obtained from a man in his forties in good health and CMV-seronegative. CDR3s include the opening cysteine and the closing phenylalanine or tryptophan. The D gene is left open where the match is weak. Not all rows give a size; the values are once, few, many and, for expanded clones, a class.

V,D,length,J,size,CDR3,DNA
TRBV2,.,12,TRBJ1-1,.,CASRGQDTEAFF,TGTGCCAGCAGGGGGCAGGACACTGAAGCTTTCTTT
TRBV4-1,.,15,TRBJ1-2,.,CASSQAMNLLGGATF,TGCGCCAGCAGCCAAGCTATGAACCTACTAGGGGGGGCCACCTTC
TRBV12-5,TRBD2,13,TRBJ2-3,.,CASGGLATDTQYF,TGTGCTAGTGGGGGACTAGCCACAGATACGCAGTATTTT
TRBV19,TRBD1,14,TRBJ1-5,.,CASSQGVINQPQHF,TGTGCCAGTAGTCAGGGGGTAATCAATCAGCCCCAGCATTTT
TRBV27,.,13,TRBJ2-7,.,CASTPRQGHEQYF,TGTGCCAGCACTCCCCGCCAGGGCCACGAGCAGTACTTC
TRBV6-1,TRBD1,16,TRBJ1-2,once,CASSEMDRGFYAGYTF,TGTGCCAGCAGTGAGATGGACAGGGGCTTTTATGCGGGCTACACCTTC
TRBV7-9,.,16,TRBJ2-6,.,CASGIGASSGANVLTF,TGTGCCAGCGGGATAGGGGCTAGCTCTGGGGCCAACGTCCTGACTTTC
TRBV5-4,.,14,TRBJ2-5,.,CASSPRTEVETQYF,TGTGCCAGCAGCCCACGGACAGAAGTAGAGACCCAGTACTTC
TRBV7-6,.,16,TRBJ2-2,few,CASSLVQGTYPGELFF,TGTGCCAGCAGCTTAGTACAGGGTACCTATCCCGGGGAGCTGTTTTTT
TRBV28,.,15,TRBJ1-1,.,CASSLHASQNTEAFF,TGTGCCAGCAGTCTCCATGCTAGTCAGAACACTGAAGCTTTCTTT
TRBV29-1,.,14,TRBJ2-3,.,CSVDNWPGTDTQYF,TGCAGCGTTGACAATTGGCCCGGCACAGATACGCAGTATTTT
TRBV10-3,TRBD1,13,TRBJ2-7,.,CAGTGTGEDEQYF,TGTGCCGGAACCGGGACAGGGGAGGACGAGCAGTACTTC
TRBV29-1,.,14,TRBJ1-1,.,CSVGHWPPNTEAFF,TGCAGCGTTGGCCATTGGCCCCCGAACACTGAAGCTTTCTTT
TRBV6-4,.,13,TRBJ2-3,.,CASSGVRGDTQYF,TGTGCCAGCAGCGGAGTTAGGGGAGATACGCAGTATTTT
TRBV2,.,14,TRBJ1-5,.,CASSEQGWNQPQHF,TGTGCCAGCAGTGAACAGGGTTGGAATCAGCCCCAGCATTTT
TRBV2,TRBD2,11,TRBJ2-7,.,CASRWGGQQYF,TGTGCCAGCAGATGGGGGGGTCAGCAGTACTTC
TRBV9,.,16,TRBJ1-1,.,CASRPLEGQMNTEAFF,TGTGCCAGCAGGCCACTTGAAGGACAGATGAACACTGAAGCTTTCTTT
TRBV7-9,.,14,TRBJ1-5,.,CASSRQGSNQPQHF,TGTGCCAGCAGCCGCCAGGGGAGCAATCAGCCCCAGCATTTT
TRBV7-3,.,15,TRBJ1-4,.,CASSLGPGVNEKLFF,TGTGCCAGCAGCCTGGGGCCAGGCGTGAATGAAAAACTGTTTTTT
TRBV7-9,.,16,TRBJ1-5,once,CASSLVGRGSNQPQHF,TGTGCCAGCAGCTTAGTGGGCAGGGGCAGCAATCAGCCCCAGCATTTT
TRBV30,.,12,TRBJ1-1,.,CACMYWNTEAFF,TGTGCCTGTATGTACTGGAACACTGAAGCTTTCTTT
TRBV7-9,.,15,TRBJ1-2,.,CASSATARELYGYTF,TGTGCCAGCAGCGCGACAGCCAGGGAACTCTATGGCTACACCTTC
TRBV5-4,TRBD1,14,TRBJ1-1,.,CASSPRTGPTEAFF,TGTGCCAGCAGCCCGAGGACAGGTCCCACTGAAGCTTTCTTT
TRBV5-1,.,15,TRBJ1-1,.,CASSLVTGIGAEAFF,TGCGCCAGCAGCTTGGTTACAGGGATCGGCGCTGAAGCTTTCTTT
TRBV30,TRBD1,15,TRBJ1-1,.,CAWRPQGVKNTEAFF,TGTGCCTGGAGGCCACAGGGGGTCAAGAACACTGAAGCTTTCTTT
TRBV6-5,TRBD1,13,TRBJ1-5,.,CASKGQGDQPQHF,TGTGCCAGCAAGGGACAGGGGGATCAGCCCCAGCATTTT
TRBV5-1,.,15,TRBJ1-3,.,CASSSQGSSGNTIYF,TGCGCCAGCAGCTCGCAGGGCAGCTCTGGAAACACCATATATTTT
TRBV7-9,TRBD2,19,TRBJ2-7,.,CASSLVRVAGGTYSYEQYF,TGTGCCAGCAGCTTAGTTAGAGTAGCGGGGGGGACCTACTCCTACGAGCAGTACTTC
TRBV5-5,.,18,TRBJ2-7,.,CASSLDPQQQKSTYEQYF,TGTGCCAGCAGCTTGGATCCACAACAACAGAAGTCAACCTACGAGCAGTACTTC
TRBV9,.,12,TRBJ1-2,.,CASSVFNYGYTF,TGTGCCAGCAGCGTCTTTAACTATGGCTACACCTTC
TRBV5-1,TRBD1,14,TRBJ2-7,.,CASSLGTGAYEQYF,TGCGCCAGCAGCCTGGGGACAGGGGCCTACGAGCAGTACTTC